The rows below give T cell receptor beta chains drawn from one sample of a study of shared clonotypes between healthy human individuals. The method was immunoSEQ multiplex PCR; TCRdb's version includes in-frame clones alone and lacks a portion of them. The sample includes about 610,000 clones, roughly 96% of them seen just once. The specimen sequenced was naive CD8+ T cells sorted from blood. The receptors shown here come from a woman aged 25 to 39 in good health. The CDR3 runs from the conserved cysteine through the conserved F or W.

V gene	J gene	CDR3 protein
TRBV28	TRBJ2-1	CASSSVAEGHSYNEQFF
TRBV28	TRBJ2-7	CASSFSGRNSYEQYF
TRBV6-1	TRBJ1-5	CASSEAKRQGKYSNQPQHF
TRBV6-1	TRBJ1-5	CASSPAGLNQPQHF
TRBV15	TRBJ1-2	CATSRDRGDGYTF
TRBV7-9	TRBJ2-7	CASSYPGQGTYEQYF
TRBV7-8	.	CASSSLAGGIAYEQYF
TRBV19	TRBJ2-7	CASLPRQGSSYEQYF
TRBV7-7	TRBJ2-3	CASSLLPSGRGVGTDTQYF
TRBV19	TRBJ2-1	CASTIGGEQFF
TRBV6-1	TRBJ1-2	CASKKGVSPNYGYTF
TRBV5-5	TRBJ1-5	CASSLELRSGNQPQHF
TRBV9	TRBJ2-4	CASSAGTENIQYF
TRBV27	TRBJ2-2	CASSTGTSNTGELFF
TRBV4-1	TRBJ2-7	CASSQVNVNYEQYF
TRBV2	TRBJ1-1	CASSESLTGGIEAFF
TRBV28	TRBJ1-4	CASSTPGQVLEKLFF
TRBV7-9	TRBJ2-7	CASSLDRREQYF
TRBV5-1	TRBJ2-7	CTSSSGEAYEQYF
TRBV5-6	TRBJ2-1	CASSLGPQGFDNEQFF
TRBV14	TRBJ2-7	CASSQEADTGREQYF
TRBV9	TRBJ1-2	CASSVDSYGYTF
TRBV30	TRBJ2-7	CAYKFFSGSSYEQYF
TRBV5-1	TRBJ2-3	CASSPRGAFTDTQYF